The TCR beta chain described here comes from a study of blood T cell repertoires in COVID-19. Overall study: Samples of COVID-19 (acute and convalescent) were obtained from the United States, Italy and Spain.

Data came from immunoSEQ multiplex PCR; TCRdb stores just in-frame clones and leaves some out. The data contain about 97,000 clones, around nine tenths of them singletons. Patients of the Seattle cohort, enrolled during active infection, were followed longitudinally. V shed 1 base and J shed 1 base, with 8 bases lying between them. Germline lookup yields CDR1 SGHAT and CDR2 FQDESV (reference sequence). The CDR3 consists of 14 residues. The origin of this receptor is a woman aged 45-60 years with COVID-19, enrolled during active disease. The sample was peripheral blood. V is TRBV11-1 and J is TRBJ2-7; TRBD1 might be the D (6 bases). The CDR3 protein is CASSLEQGSYEQYF. In DNA form, the CDR3 reads TGTGCCAGCAGCTTAGAGCAGGGGTCCTACGAGCAGTACTTC. Supplemented by reference TRBV11-1 and TRBJ2-7, the full variable domain reads EAEVAQSPRYKITEKSQAVAFWCDPISGHATLYWYRQILGQGPELLVQFQDESVVDDSQLPKDRFSAERLKGVDSTLKIQPAELGDSAMYLCASSLEQGSYEQYFGPGTRLTVT.